This TCR beta chain was obtained from a study of blood T cell repertoires in COVID-19. TCRdb keeps only in-frame clones here, not all; method: immunoSEQ multiplex PCR. In the table there are roughly 480,000 clones, approximately 92% of which are singletons. The CDR3 covers 14 residues. Germline loops: CDR1 MNHEY, CDR2 SMNVEV (reference sequence). V was pared by 3 bases and J by 6 bases, with 2 bases of the junction left unmatched. Material: peripheral blood. V usage is TRBV27 and J usage is TRBJ2-2, with 9 positions matching TRBD2. The clonotype comes from a man between 18 and 29 years old with COVID-19, enrolled during active disease. The CDR3, as DNA: TGTGCCAGCAGTTTCAGCGGGAGGTCCGGGGAGCTGTTTTTT. It encodes CASSFSGRSGELFF.